This T cell receptor beta chain was sequenced during a study of OX40 agonist ivuxolimab in advanced cancers. Concerning the study at large: Ivuxolimab, which targeted the costimulatory receptor OX40 (CD134), was an agonistic, fully human IgG2 monoclonal antibody. Intravenous ivuxolimab was administered to patients every 2 weeks at six dose levels: 0.01, 0.1, 0.3, 1.5, 3 and 10 mg/kg. Among the roughly 54 dose-escalation patients, around 20 had hepatocellular carcinoma, some 15 melanoma, 9 renal cell carcinoma and 9 head and neck cancer. The dose-escalation cohort was about 87% male with a mean age of roughly 62 years, ranging from 23 to 79. Prior anti-PD-1, anti-PD-L1 or anti-CTLA-4 therapy was permitted, and checkpoint inhibitors had been received by about two fifths of dose-escalation patients. Partial responses were achieved by three dose-escalation patients, of whom one had hepatocellular carcinoma and two had cutaneous melanoma. Peripheral TCRbeta sequencing aimed to test whether ivuxolimab altered TCR sequence diversity and caused clonal T-cell expansion. The paper covers the monotherapy dose-escalation part of the phase I ivuxolimab trial, which included N of about 50 patients. General findings and caveats noted by the study authors: At doses of 0.1 to 3.0 mg/kg, clonal expansion of both CD4+ and CD8+ blood T cells was observed from baseline to week 6. The antigen specificity of the clonally expanded peripheral T cells was not determined. After ivuxolimab, expanded clones were on average more numerous among CD8+ T cells than among CD4+ T cells. Low levels of normalized T-cell clonal expansion were also seen in some patients who did not respond. In the 0.1-3.0 mg/kg groups, partial responders were among the patients with the lowest normalized peripheral clonal expansion, particularly in CD8+ T cells.

V ends up 1 base short and J 4 bases short, with an unmatched junction base count of 9. The CDR1 and CDR2 encoded by the germline V gene are SGHTA and FQGNSA. The CDR3 starts with the cysteine, ends with the phenylalanine, and has 17 residues. Solely the CDR3 DNA is kept, with 51 bases framed from the first base. The trial excluded patients who had a history of autoimmune disease or were on systemic immunosuppression. Peripheral blood for TCR sequencing was collected from all dose cohorts at baseline, on cycle 4 day 1, and on cycle 7 day 1. Samples were obtained from an open-label, multicenter, first-in-human phase I dose-escalation trial of ivuxolimab. Adults with locally advanced or metastatic melanoma, renal cell, hepatocellular, or head and neck squamous cell carcinoma were enrolled in the trial. Before TCR sequencing, CD4+ and CD8+ T cells were separately sorted from peripheral blood. Genomic DNA was extracted from sorted cells for sequencing of the TCRbeta CDR3 region. TCRbeta CDR3 regions were sequenced using the immunoSEQ Assay. This is the immuneACCESS table as TCRdb keeps it, with only in-frame sequences that have V and J called. A part of the clones is gone; compared with another copy, unresolved V genes explain less than half, and the rest is unexplained. The sample table lists 55,000 to 65,000 clones, 70% to 90% of them with a count of one. The leading ten clones occupy about 0.8% of the sample.

Concerning this clone: Its antigen is unknown. Qualities for individual bases were not recorded, and no much larger clone is one base off.

The sequence was obtained from an adult with an advanced solid tumor such as melanoma, head and neck, liver or kidney cancer. The specimen was CD4+ or CD8+ T cells sorted from blood, collected in a trial of the OX40 agonist ivuxolimab. The V and J genes are TRBV7-2 and TRBJ2-2; TRBD2 fits 7 bases in the junction. The CDR3 protein sequence reads: CASSLVGGWGGTGELFF. The nucleotide sequence is given as TGTGCCAGCAGCTTAGTGGGCGGTTGGGGGGGCACCGGGGAGCTGTTTTTT. Extended through the reference TRBV7-2 and TRBJ2-2 proteins, this CDR3 yields the full variable domain: GAGVSQSPSNKVTEKGKDVELRCDPISGHTALYWYRQSLGQGLEFLIYFQGNSAPDKSGLPSDRFSAERTGGSVSTLTIQRTQQEDSAVYLCASSLVGGWGGTGELFFGEGSRLTVL.